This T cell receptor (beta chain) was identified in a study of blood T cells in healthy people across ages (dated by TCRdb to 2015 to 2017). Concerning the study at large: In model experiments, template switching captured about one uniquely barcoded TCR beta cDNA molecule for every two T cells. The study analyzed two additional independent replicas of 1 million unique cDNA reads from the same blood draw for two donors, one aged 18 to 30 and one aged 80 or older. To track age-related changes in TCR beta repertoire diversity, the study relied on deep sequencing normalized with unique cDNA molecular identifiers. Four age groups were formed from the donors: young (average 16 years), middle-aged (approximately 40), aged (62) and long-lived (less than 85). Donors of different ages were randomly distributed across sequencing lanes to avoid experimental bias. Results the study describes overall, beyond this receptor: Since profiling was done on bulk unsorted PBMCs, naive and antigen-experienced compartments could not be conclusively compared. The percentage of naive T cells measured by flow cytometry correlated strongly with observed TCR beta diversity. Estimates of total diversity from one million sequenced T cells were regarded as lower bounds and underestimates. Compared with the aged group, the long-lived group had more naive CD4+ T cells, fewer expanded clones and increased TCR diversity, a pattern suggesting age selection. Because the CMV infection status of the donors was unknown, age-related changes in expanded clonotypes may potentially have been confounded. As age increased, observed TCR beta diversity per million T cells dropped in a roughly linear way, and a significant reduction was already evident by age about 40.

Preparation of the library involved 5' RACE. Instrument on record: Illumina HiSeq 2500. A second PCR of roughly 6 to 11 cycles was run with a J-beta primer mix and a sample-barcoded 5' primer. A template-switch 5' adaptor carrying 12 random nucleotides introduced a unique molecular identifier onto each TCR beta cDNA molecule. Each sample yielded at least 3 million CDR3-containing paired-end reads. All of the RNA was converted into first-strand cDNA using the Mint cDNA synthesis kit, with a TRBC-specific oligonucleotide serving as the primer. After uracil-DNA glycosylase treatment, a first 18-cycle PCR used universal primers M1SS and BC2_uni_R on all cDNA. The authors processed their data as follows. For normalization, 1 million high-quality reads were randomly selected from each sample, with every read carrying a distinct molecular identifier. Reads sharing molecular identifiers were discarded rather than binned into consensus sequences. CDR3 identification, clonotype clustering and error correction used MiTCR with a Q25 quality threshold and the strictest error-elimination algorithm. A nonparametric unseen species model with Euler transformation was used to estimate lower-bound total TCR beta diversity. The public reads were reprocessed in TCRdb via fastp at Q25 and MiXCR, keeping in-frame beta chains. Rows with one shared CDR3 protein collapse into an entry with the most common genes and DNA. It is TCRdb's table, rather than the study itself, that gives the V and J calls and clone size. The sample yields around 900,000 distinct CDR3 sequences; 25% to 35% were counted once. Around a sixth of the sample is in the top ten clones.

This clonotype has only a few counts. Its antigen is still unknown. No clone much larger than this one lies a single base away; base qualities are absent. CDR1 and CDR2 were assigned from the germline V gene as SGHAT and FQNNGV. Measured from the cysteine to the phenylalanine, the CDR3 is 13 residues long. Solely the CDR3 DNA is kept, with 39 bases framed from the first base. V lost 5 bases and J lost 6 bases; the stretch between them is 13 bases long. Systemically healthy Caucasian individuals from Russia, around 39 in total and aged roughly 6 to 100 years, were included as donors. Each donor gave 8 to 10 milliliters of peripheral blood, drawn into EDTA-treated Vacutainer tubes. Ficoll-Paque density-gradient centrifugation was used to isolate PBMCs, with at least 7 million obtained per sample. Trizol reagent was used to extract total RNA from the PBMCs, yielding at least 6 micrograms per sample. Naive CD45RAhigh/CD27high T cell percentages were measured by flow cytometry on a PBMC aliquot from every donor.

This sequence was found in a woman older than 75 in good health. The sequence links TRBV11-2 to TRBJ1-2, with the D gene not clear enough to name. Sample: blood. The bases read TGTGCCAGCAGCCAGGACGTCCGCCATGGCTACACCTTC. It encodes CASSQDVRHGYTF.